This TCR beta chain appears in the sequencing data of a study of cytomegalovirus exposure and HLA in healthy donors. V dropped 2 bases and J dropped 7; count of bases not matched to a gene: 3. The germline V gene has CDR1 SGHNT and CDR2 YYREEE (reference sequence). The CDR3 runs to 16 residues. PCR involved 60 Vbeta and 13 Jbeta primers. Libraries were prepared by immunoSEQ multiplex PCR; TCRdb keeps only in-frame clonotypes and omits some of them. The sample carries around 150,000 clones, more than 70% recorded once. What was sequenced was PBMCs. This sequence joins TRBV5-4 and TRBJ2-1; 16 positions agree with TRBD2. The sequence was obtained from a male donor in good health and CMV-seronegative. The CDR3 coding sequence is TGTGCCAGCAGCTTACCGGGACTAGCGGGAGGGAATGAGCAGTTCTTC. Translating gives CASSLPGLAGGNEQFF.